This T cell receptor beta chain was sequenced for a study of T-cell memory formation after mild COVID-19. This clonotype has just a few counts. TCRdb reprocessed the 5' RACE reads with MiXCR, giving one entry per CDR3 protein. Here the sample spans 250,000 to 400,000 distinct CDR3 sequences, 14% being singletons. The origin of this receptor is a man aged 18 to 29 who had mild COVID-19 (a few samples of this study predate the infection). Cell type and time point are not known. Source material: PBMCs or a T cell subset sorted from them (not recorded which).

The CDR3 loop is CASRDVQGIYGYTF. The CDR3 nucleotides read TGTGCCAGCAGGGACGTTCAGGGGATCTATGGCTACACCTTC. The chain links TRBV6-1 to TRBJ1-2; maybe TRBD1 (6 bases). Germline values: CDR1 MNHNS, CDR2 SASEGT. The CDR3 has 14 residues. Trimming shortened V by 6 bases and J by 4 bases, and 15 bases separated the two germline ends.